This TCR beta chain emerged from a study of cytomegalovirus exposure and HLA in healthy donors (dated by TCRdb to the late 2010s). In the study overall: In an earlier analysis of some 610 of the donors, about 270 Gb of sequence data and 117 million unique TCR beta sequences from about 179 million T cells were reported. Around 330 gigabases of sequencing data and around 85 million unique TCR sequences made up an early release that covered several hundred HLA-typed donors. Among the roughly 380 genotyped donors, 75% to 90% belonged to the genetic ancestry cluster associated with self-reported Caucasian donors. The study aimed to test whether cataloging public T cell receptors could reveal signatures of past pathogen exposure. The study profiled the T cell repertoires of hundreds of subjects by immunosequencing and related them to cytomegalovirus serostatus. Along with the roughly 710-subject first cohort, a separate validation cohort of over a hundred different subjects was used. The study combined high-throughput TCR immunosequencing, statistical association of individual TCRs with disease status, and machine learning to predict cytomegalovirus infection status. In a later analysis, previously published TCR beta repertoires from more than 500 donors were re-analyzed and high-resolution HLA genotyping was added so that TCR occurrence patterns could be studied. Rather than using new phenotypic data, the later analysis identified candidate immune exposures from TCR beta sequences and from how often those sequences occurred across donors. An earlier analysis of approximately 580 of the donors used high-throughput TCR beta sequencing to judge whether each TCR beta V gene segment behaved as functional or pseudogenic. Donor age, sex, ethnicity and CMV serostatus were compiled together with the repertoire data. A later genetic analysis used genome-wide SNP genotypes for about three fifths of the roughly 700 donors, treating that subset as a discovery cohort. Every discovery cohort repertoire had been produced on one sequencing platform. Class I and class II HLA loci were covered by the typing at four-digit resolution. Typing coverage differed by locus: A, B, C, DRB1 and DQB1 were typed in roughly 620-640 donors, DQA1 in roughly 500, DPA1 in around 610, and DPB1 in around 440. Roughly five DR-DQ haplotypes were handled as single units for association and clustering because linkage in the cohort was strong. Across 300 to 500 genotyped donors of the cohort, an average of approximately 240,000 unique TCR beta nucleotide sequences per donor were sequenced, and roughly 20% of those sequences were non-productive. Broader findings and caveats from the paper: Most TCR sequences were seen in very few donors, while some public TCRs were found in many individuals. Roughly uniform sequencing depth across donors was assumed in presence/absence analyses, although this assumption may not hold. Several of the top co-occurrence clusters appeared to be linked to parvovirus B19, influenza, CMV and Epstein-Barr virus, according to a later analysis. The classifier was reported to diagnose cytomegalovirus status with high specificity and sensitivity in both the original and validation cohorts. In a later analysis, TCR association rates were found to vary across HLA loci, with the most associated TCRs seen for DRB1 alleles and the fewest for HLA-C alleles. The authors suggested that the approach could potentially be extended to other disease states and immunological phenotypes. A further reported finding was that TCR beta sequences accurately predicted the HLA-A and HLA-B alleles for most subjects in the first cohort. Because HLA typing was unavailable for some donors at each locus, only the typed subset was used in association tests. Specific HLA alleles were associated with roughly 16,000 TCR beta sequences at a false discovery rate of 0.05 in a later analysis. CMV serostatus was the only immune exposure information available for the cohort. According to a later analysis, most CMV-associated TCR beta chains appeared to be HLA-restricted, and the HLA associations seemed to be driven largely by CMV exposure. A cluster of highly shared sequence variants was judged likely to be a technical artifact of the sequencing pipeline. Assigning TCR associations to individual alleles was difficult when HLA alleles, especially DR and DQ, strongly co-occurred. An earlier analysis of approximately 500 of the donors showed that most TCR beta V segments appeared in productive rearrangements either about 87% or about 30% of the time, which broadly matched IMGT annotations. The cohort was sequenced for TCR beta chains only, and without alpha or paired-chain data the features that could be detected were limited. Correlated functional status among segregating V segments might reflect linkage disequilibrium, but an unknown experimental factor could not be ruled out. Because counts were too low, around 18 rarely observed V segments, including chromosome 9 orphons, were left out of the earlier analysis of some 600 of the donors. A few of the identified cytomegalovirus-associated TCR beta chains were confirmed in vitro to be specific for cytomegalovirus antigens. A later genetic analysis reported fewer N-insertions in productive TCRs among donors in an Asian-associated ancestry cluster than the roughly 700-donor mean. In the study, approximately 160 TCR beta chains were listed as associated with cytomegalovirus. An association between a missense DCLRE1C variant and V-gene and J-gene trimming of TCR beta chains was found in a later genetic analysis and replicated in an independent cohort. Some IMGT-functional V segments, including TRBV6-2 and TRBV6-3, could not be told apart with the 87-base-pair reads, so those segments were excluded. In a later analysis, HLA-associated TCR beta chains showed more clonal expansion and lower generation probabilities than non-associated chains that were equally common.

The cohort comprised hundreds of healthy bone marrow donors. At the time of sampling, every cohort member was nominally healthy, though immune exposures that went unrecorded were likely present. The donor tested CMV seronegative and was one of the 352 seronegative cohort members. A peripheral blood sample was collected from each donor, and TCR beta sequencing was performed on peripheral blood mononuclear cells. The Qiagen DNeasy Blood Extraction Kit was used to extract genomic DNA from the blood cell samples. Relative to germline, V is missing 8 bases and J is missing 8 bases, with 10 bases of the junction outside any gene match. The germline V gene yields SNHLY for CDR1 and FYNNEI for CDR2. The CDR3 contains 14 residues, cysteine and phenylalanine counted. Just the 42-base CDR3 DNA is kept, in frame starting at base 1. A word on this clone: The antigen it recognizes is unknown. No clone much larger than this one lies a single base away; base qualities are absent.

The library came from the immunoSEQ multiplex PCR assay. A mixture of 60 forward primers for TCR Vbeta segments and 13 reverse primers for TCR Jbeta segments was used in the multiplex PCR. The CDR3 region of rearranged TCR beta genes was amplified from genomic DNA with a multiplex PCR assay. The Illumina HiSeq System was used to sequence the amplified TCR beta libraries as 87-base-pair reads. Per the authors' processing: A later analysis counted some 74 million unique TCR beta chains across the 640 or so repertoires, and about 10 million of these chains were shared by at least two donors. Raw reads were error-corrected and collapsed into unique sequences by a nearest-neighbor algorithm in which closely related sequences were merged to remove PCR and sequencing errors. To assign V, D and J gene segments, CDR3 sequences were aligned to IMGT reference sequences. For a sequence to be retained, a match of at least six nucleotides to both a V gene segment and a J gene segment was required. Rearrangements were classified as productive when the CDR3 lacked stop codons and remained in frame with V and J, and all other rearrangements were classified as non-productive. CDR3 was defined by IMGT convention, running from the second conserved V-encoded cysteine to the conserved J-encoded phenylalanine. Sequences without an unambiguous match to a single V gene segment were excluded from the earlier analysis of several hundred of the donors. In an earlier analysis of 450 to 700 of the donors, V segments were called functional above 56.7% productive rearrangements and were called segregating when the between-donor standard deviation exceeded 5%. To diagnose cytomegalovirus status from the catalog of TCR beta chain sequences, a statistical classification framework was built. In a later analysis, V and J genes were assigned by comparing TCR nucleotide sequences against IMGT/GENE-DB human TR gene sequences. The TCRdist pipeline was used in a later analysis to assign CDR3 sequences and most-parsimonious VDJ recombination scenarios. In a later analysis, each TCR beta chain was defined by its CDR3 amino acid sequence together with its V-gene family, and reads lacking a unique V-gene family were excluded. A later analysis removed 592 highly shared, low-generation-probability nucleotide sequences to deal with suspected cross-contamination and a sequencing artifact. In a later analysis, a clonal expansion index was calculated for each public chain from normalized within-repertoire ranks of inferred template counts. Generation probabilities in a later analysis came from a VDJ recombination model fitted to out-of-frame rearrangements, and those results were checked against IGoR. In a later analysis, hypergeometric tests were used to score TCR-TCR, TCR-HLA and TCR-CMV co-occurrence, with a repertoire-size bias correction applied to TCR pairs. In a later analysis, false discovery rates were estimated by permuting HLA or CMV assignments 20 times. In a later analysis, co-occurring TCRs were grouped using DBSCAN, and TCRdist sequence similarity was added for clustering within HLA-allele-positive subsets. For co-occurrence clustering, repertoires with fewer than 30,000 or more than 120,000 public chains were excluded, along with four or five repertoires with anomalous nucleotide sharing. Drawn from immuneACCESS, this table holds only the in-frame rearrangements with V and J called that TCRdb kept. Clones are partly lost; checked studies trace under half to an unresolved V gene and leave the rest unexplained. V and J calls and clone size are as listed in that table; D and trimming were resolved from the DNA. The sample profile shows 150,000 to 200,000 clones; about three quarters of them were found once. Under 2.5% of the sample goes to the ten largest clones.

Sequencing input: PBMCs. The chain is assembled from TRBV2 and TRBJ2-4; TRBD1 aligns with 9 central bases. This TCR derives from a female donor in good health and CMV-seronegative. In nucleotide form, the sequence is TGTGCCAGCCAGGATCGGGACAGGGAGGACATTCAGTACTTC. Its translation is CASQDRDREDIQYF.